This record looks at one T cell receptor beta chain sequence and its context. Original analysis: Scientists estimated how many nucleated cells there were by amplifying reference gene primers. The method was immunoSEQ multiplex PCR; TCRdb's version includes in-frame clones alone and lacks a portion of them. That table gives V, J and clone size, and the DNA gave D and trimming. The sample lists roughly 150,000 clones; roughly 90% were seen once. The data were taken from a study of blood T cell repertoires in COVID-19. Study details: Acute and convalescent COVID-19 specimens originated in the United States, Italy and Spain. PBMCs, B-cell-depleted T cells, or T cells provided the cDNA or gDNA that made up the material.

Germline loops: CDR1 SGHRS, CDR2 YFSETQ. The CDR3 has 15 residues. V lost 2 bases to trimming and J lost 7 bases; unmatched junction nucleotides: 8. The sample taken for sequencing was peripheral blood. The genes are TRBV5-1 and TRBJ1-1, with 10 bases matching TRBD1. The origin of this receptor is a man aged 55 to 70 with acute or convalescent COVID-19. The CDR3 loop reads CASSFVTGGRGEAFF. CDR3 nucleotides: TGCGCCAGCAGCTTTGTGACAGGGGGCCGGGGTGAAGCTTTCTTT.